This entry lists 16 T cell receptor beta chains sequenced from one sample in a study of blood T cell repertoires in COVID-19. This table comes from immunoSEQ multiplex PCR, and its TCRdb copy is limited to in-frame clones, with some not included. There are more than 45,000 clones in the sample; roughly 90% occur only once, and about 8.9% lies in the top ten. Sequencing was performed on peripheral blood. These receptors were taken from a woman over 75 with acute or convalescent COVID-19.

This clone has a single count. V usage is TRBV24-1 and J usage is TRBJ1-1, with D perhaps TRBD1 (5 bases). This CDR3 has 13 amino acids. Germline CDR1 and CDR2: KGHDR and SFDVKD. Trimming stripped 8 bases from V and 2 bases from J, with 11 bases between. CDR3 nucleotide sequence: TGTGCCACCATGGGGGAGGAAAACACTGAAGCTTTCTTT. This codes for CATMGEENTEAFF.

The V and J genes are TRBV25-1 and TRBJ1-2; possible D gene TRBD1, 5 bases. Trimming stripped 2 bases from V and 8 bases from J, with 12 bases between. The germline V gene has CDR1 MGHDK and CDR2 SYGVNS. The CDR3 has 13 amino acids. The CDR3 sequence: CASSELAGLGYTF. CDR3 sequence (DNA): TGTGCCAGCAGTGAACTGGCAGGGCTGGGCTACACCTTC.

The V gene is TRBV6-1, the J gene TRBJ1-4; the match to TRBD1 covers 7 bases. Germline loops: CDR1 MNHNS, CDR2 SASEGT. V trimming: 1 base; J trimming: 5 bases; junction bases outside the gene matches: 4. This CDR3 is built from 15 residues. CDR3 DNA: TGTGCCAGCAGTGAAGGAGGGGGCGCAAATGAAAAACTGTTTTTT. This codes for CASSEGGGANEKLFF.

This clone showed up just once. This chain connects TRBV5-6 to TRBJ2-1, with a possible D match to TRBD2 (6 bases). This CDR3 is built from 13 residues. Germline CDR1 is SGHDT and CDR2 is YYEEEE. Trimming took 0 bases from V and 8 from J, leaving 9 bases between them. CDR3 loop: CASSLASGDEQFF. Here the CDR3 DNA reads TGTGCCAGCAGCTTGGCCTCGGGGGATGAGCAGTTCTTC.

The gene calls are TRBV11-2 and TRBJ2-2; weak D call: TRBD1 (5 bases). Germline CDR1 and CDR2: SGHAT and FQNNGV. The CDR3 sequence is 15 residues long. The ends were cut back, 4 bases at V and 4 bases at J, with 13 bases in the middle. The CDR3 loop is CASSSKDMVTGELFF. The CDR3 DNA reads as TGTGCCAGCAGCTCAAAGGACATGGTCACCGGGGAGCTGTTTTTT.

This chain joins TRBV18 and TRBJ1-2, with 8 bases fitting TRBD1. V trimming: 1 base; J trimming: 5 bases; junction bases outside the gene matches: 12. This CDR3 contains 17 residues. CDR1 and CDR2 (germline): KGHSH, LQKENI. The CDR3 protein is CASSPRSEGQGGYGYTF. CDR3 nucleotide sequence: TGTGCCAGCTCACCACGTTCAGAAGGACAGGGAGGGTATGGCTACACCTTC.

The rearrangement links TRBV5-1 to TRBJ2-7; 9 nucleotides match TRBD1. The CDR3 contains 14 residues. The germline V gene has CDR1 SGHRS and CDR2 YFSETQ. V lost 4 bases, J lost 7 bases, and 9 bases stayed unmatched. The chain's CDR3 is CASSIQGAQHEQYF. Written as DNA, the CDR3 is TGCGCCAGCAGCATACAGGGGGCGCAACATGAGCAGTACTTC.

The chain couples TRBV6-2 or TRBV6-3 to TRBJ1-3; D might be TRBD1 (5 bases). Germline values: CDR1 MNHEY, CDR2 SVGEGT. V was shortened by 2 bases and J by 0 bases, with 11 bases between the two germline ends. The CDR3 is made up of 16 amino acids. In DNA, the CDR3 is TGTGCCAGCAGTTACGGCGGGACGGTCTCTGGAAACACCATATATTTT. Translated, it gives CASSYGGTVSGNTIYF.

The chain joins TRBV6-5 to TRBJ2-2; D possibly corresponds to TRBD2 (6 bases). The CDR3 length is 15 residues. The germline V gene has CDR1 MNHEY and CDR2 SVGAGI. Deletions cut 2 bases from V and 1 base from J, with 8 bases between. CDR3 coding DNA: TGTGCCAGCAGTTACCGGGGGAGGAACACCGGGGAGCTGTTTTTT. This encodes CASSYRGRNTGELFF.

This chain connects TRBV29-1 to TRBJ2-7; 9 nucleotides agree with TRBD2. With V trimmed by 7 bases and J by 2 bases, 3 bases remained unmatched. The CDR3 spans 12 residues. The germline CDR1 and CDR2 sequences are SQVTM and ANQGSEA. The CDR3 nucleotides read TGCAGCGGCGGGGGGGGACCCTACGAGCAGTACTTC. Protein: CSGGGGPYEQYF.

The rearrangement joins TRBV18 to TRBJ1-2; the match to TRBD1 covers 7 bases. V was clipped by 6 bases and J by 1 base; unmatched bases: 2. The CDR3 spans 13 residues. Germline V gives CDR1 KGHSH, CDR2 LQKENI. DNA for the CDR3: TGTGCCAGCTCCCGGGACAGTAACTATGGCTACACCTTC. This encodes CASSRDSNYGYTF. Filled out from reference TRBV18 and TRBJ1-2, the complete variable domain reads NAGVMQNPRHLVRRRGQEARLRCSPMKGHSHVYWYRQLPEEGLKFMVYLQKENIIDESGMPKERFSAEFPKEGPSILRIQQVVRGDSAAYFCASSRDSNYGYTFGSGTRLTVV.

As DNA, the CDR3 is TGTGCCAGCAGTAATCATCCGGGACTGACGATTTACGAGCAGTACTTC. It specifies CASSNHPGLTIYEQYF. The chain links TRBV3-1 (or the pseudogene TRBV3-2) to TRBJ2-7; D perhaps matches TRBD2 (6 bases). This CDR3 has 16 residues. V lost 6 bases to trimming and J lost 4 bases, with 22 bases between them. Germline V gene lookup returns CDR1 LGHDT and CDR2 YNNKEL (reference sequence).

This rearrangement joins TRBV6-5 to TRBJ1-1; 7 nucleotides match TRBD1. The germline V gene encodes CDR1 MNHEY and CDR2 SVGAGI. After removal of 7 bases from V and 8 bases from J, the junction contained 10 bases not matched to a gene. This CDR3 is 13 amino acids long. DNA for the CDR3: TGTGCCAGCATTATTTCAGGGGGGACGGAAGCTTTCTTT. Translation gives CASIISGGTEAFF.

The chain is built from TRBV7-9 and TRBJ2-7, with D tentatively TRBD1 (6 bases). The ends were cut back, 5 bases at V and 2 bases at J, with 13 bases in the middle. The CDR3 sequence is 14 residues long. Per germline, CDR1 SEHNR and CDR2 FQNEAQ (reference sequence). CDR3 sequence: CASSPDSGTYEQYF. CDR3 in DNA: TGTGCCAGCAGCCCGGACAGTGGTACCTACGAGCAGTACTTC.

This chain joins TRBV7-9 and TRBJ2-7; a possible D gene is TRBD1 (5 bases). Germline V CDR1 and CDR2: SEHNR, FQNEAQ (reference sequence). The CDR3 spans 15 residues. V lost 4 bases to trimming and J lost 0 bases, with 13 bases between them. In DNA form, the CDR3 reads TGTGCCAGCAGCTCCAGGGTTCTGAGCTCCTACGAGCAGTACTTC. This gives the protein CASSSRVLSSYEQYF.

The chain combines TRBV6-6 with TRBJ2-3; D call uncertain. From germline, CDR1 is MNHNY and CDR2 SVGAGI (reference sequence). V lost 2 bases to trimming and J lost 0 bases, with 9 bases between them. CDR3 length equals 15 residues. Here the CDR3 DNA reads TGTGCCAGCAGTTACGAAGCTTATAGCACAGATACGCAGTATTTT. Translation: CASSYEAYSTDTQYF.